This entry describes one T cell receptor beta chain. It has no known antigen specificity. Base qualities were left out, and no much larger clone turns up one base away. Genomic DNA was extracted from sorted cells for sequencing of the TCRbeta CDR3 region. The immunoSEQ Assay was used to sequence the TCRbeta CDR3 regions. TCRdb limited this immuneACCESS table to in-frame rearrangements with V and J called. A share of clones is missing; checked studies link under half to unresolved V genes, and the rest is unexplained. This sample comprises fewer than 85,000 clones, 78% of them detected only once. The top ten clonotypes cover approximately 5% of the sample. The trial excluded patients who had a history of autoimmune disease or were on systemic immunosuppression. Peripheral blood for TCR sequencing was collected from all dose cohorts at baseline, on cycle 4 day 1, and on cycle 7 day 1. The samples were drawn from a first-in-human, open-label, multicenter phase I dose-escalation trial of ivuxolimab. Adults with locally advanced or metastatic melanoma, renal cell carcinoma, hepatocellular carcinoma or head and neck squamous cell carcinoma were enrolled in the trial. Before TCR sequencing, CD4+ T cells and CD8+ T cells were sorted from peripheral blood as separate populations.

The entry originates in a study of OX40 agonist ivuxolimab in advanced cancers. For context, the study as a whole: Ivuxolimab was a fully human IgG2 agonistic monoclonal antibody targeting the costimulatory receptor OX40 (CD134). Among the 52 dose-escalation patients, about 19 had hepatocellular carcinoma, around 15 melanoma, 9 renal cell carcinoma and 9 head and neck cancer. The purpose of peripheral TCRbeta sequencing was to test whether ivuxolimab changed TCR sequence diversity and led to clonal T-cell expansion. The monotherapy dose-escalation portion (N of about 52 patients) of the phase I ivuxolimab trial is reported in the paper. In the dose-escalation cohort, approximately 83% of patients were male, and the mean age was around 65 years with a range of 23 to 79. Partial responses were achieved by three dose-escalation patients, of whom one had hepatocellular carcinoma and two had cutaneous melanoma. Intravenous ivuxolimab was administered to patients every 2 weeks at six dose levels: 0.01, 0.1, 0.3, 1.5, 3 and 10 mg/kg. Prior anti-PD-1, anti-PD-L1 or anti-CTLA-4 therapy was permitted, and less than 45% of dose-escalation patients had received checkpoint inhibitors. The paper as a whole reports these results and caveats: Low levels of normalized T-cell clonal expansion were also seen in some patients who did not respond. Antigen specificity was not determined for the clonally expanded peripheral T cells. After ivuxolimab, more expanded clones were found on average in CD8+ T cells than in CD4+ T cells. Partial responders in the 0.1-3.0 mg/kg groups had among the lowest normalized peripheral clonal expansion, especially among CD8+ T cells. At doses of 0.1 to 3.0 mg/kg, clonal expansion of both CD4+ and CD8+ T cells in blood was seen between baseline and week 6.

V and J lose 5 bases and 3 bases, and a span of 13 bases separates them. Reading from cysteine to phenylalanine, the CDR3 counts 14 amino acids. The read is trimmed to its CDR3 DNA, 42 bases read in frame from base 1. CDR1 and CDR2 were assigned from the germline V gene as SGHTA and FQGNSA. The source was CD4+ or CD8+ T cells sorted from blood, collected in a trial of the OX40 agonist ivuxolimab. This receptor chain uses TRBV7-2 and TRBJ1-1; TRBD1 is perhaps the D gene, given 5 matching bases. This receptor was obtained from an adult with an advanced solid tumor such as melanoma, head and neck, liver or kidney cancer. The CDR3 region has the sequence CASSAQGGYTEAFF. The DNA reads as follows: TGTGCCAGCAGCGCCCAGGGCGGGTACACTGAAGCTTTCTTT.